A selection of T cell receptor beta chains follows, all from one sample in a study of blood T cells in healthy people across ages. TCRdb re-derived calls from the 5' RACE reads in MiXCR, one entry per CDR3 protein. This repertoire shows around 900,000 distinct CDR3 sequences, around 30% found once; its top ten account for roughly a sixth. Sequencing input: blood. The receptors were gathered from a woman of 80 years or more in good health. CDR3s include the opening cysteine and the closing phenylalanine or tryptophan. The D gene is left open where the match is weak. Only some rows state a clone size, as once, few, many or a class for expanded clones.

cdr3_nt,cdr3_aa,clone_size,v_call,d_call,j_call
TGTGCCAGCAGCCTCTATAGGGGGGAGCAGTACTTC,CASSLYRGEQYF,-,TRBV14,-,TRBJ2-7
TGTGCCAGCAGCCAAGATAGGGGCGCGCAGACCCAGTACTTC,CASSQDRGAQTQYF,once,TRBV3-1,-,TRBJ2-5
TGCAGTGCTAGAAGATCAGGGGGCGTAGGTGACTATGGCTACACCTTC,CSARRSGGVGDYGYTF,many,TRBV20-1,TRBD1,TRBJ1-2
TGCGCCAGCAGCCAAGATGTTGCGAGCGGGACTTACAATGAGCAGTTCTTC,CASSQDVASGTYNEQFF,-,TRBV4-1,TRBD2,TRBJ2-1
TGCAGCGTTGTAGCCCCAGGGACGGTTGACCTCTGGGGCTACACCTTC,CSVVAPGTVDLWGYTF,-,TRBV29-1,-,TRBJ1-2
TGCAGTGCTAGCAGATCGAGGAATTCACCCCTCCACTTT,CSASRSRNSPLHF,many,TRBV20-1,-,TRBJ1-6
TGCAGTGCTAGGTTTGGTAGCGGGGGCGTTGGTACGCAGTATTTT,CSARFGSGGVGTQYF,many,TRBV20-1,TRBD2,TRBJ2-3
TGTGCCAGCAGCCAACTCCGGGGGGCCTTAAACACTGAAGCTTTCTTT,CASSQLRGALNTEAFF,few,TRBV7-9,-,TRBJ1-1
TGTGCCAGCAGTTACTCGAAAGGGCGGAAATTGGAGACCCAGTACTTC,CASSYSKGRKLETQYF,many,TRBV6-2/TRBV6-3,-,TRBJ2-5
TGTGCCACCAGCGTCAGTAGCGGTGAGCAGTTCTTC,CATSVSSGEQFF,many,TRBV15,-,TRBJ2-1
TGTGCCACCAGCAGACCCTGGACACGAAAGGGCCAAGAGACCCAGTACTTC,CATSRPWTRKGQETQYF,many,TRBV15,-,TRBJ2-5
TGTGCCAGCAGTGAAAATCCCTACGCGTCGGAGGAGACCCAGTACTTC,CASSENPYASEETQYF,many,TRBV6-1,-,TRBJ2-5
TGCGCCAGCTCCGGTCGGGAGGGGAACGCTGAAGCTTTCTTT,CASSGREGNAEAFF,-,TRBV4-3,-,TRBJ1-1
TGTGCCAGCAGTTATGGAGGGTATATCGGGACGAACACTGAAGCTTTCTTT,CASSYGGYIGTNTEAFF,-,TRBV7-2,-,TRBJ1-1
TGTGCCAGCAGGTCCGTTGGGACGGGCAATCAGCCCCAGCATTTT,CASRSVGTGNQPQHF,many,TRBV7-2,-,TRBJ1-5
TGTGCCAGCAGGGATGGGGGGGGAGGCGAGCAGTACTTC,CASRDGGGGEQYF,few,TRBV6-1,TRBD2,TRBJ2-7
TGTGCCAGCAGAATACTAAATGAGCAGTTCTTC,CASRILNEQFF,many,TRBV6-6,-,TRBJ2-1
TGCAGCGTCCTAGGGCGACAGGGGGCCTCTGAGCAGTACTTC,CSVLGRQGASEQYF,-,TRBV29-1,TRBD1,TRBJ2-7
TGTGCCAGCAGTGATCCCTACAGGGGGGGGTCAGATACGCAGTATTTT,CASSDPYRGGSDTQYF,-,TRBV25-1,-,TRBJ2-3
TGCGCCAGCAGCACCGACATGGGGAAGGATACGCAGTATTTT,CASSTDMGKDTQYF,many,TRBV5-1,-,TRBJ2-3
TGTGCCAGCAGTCTACGGGACGAATATGGCTACACCTTC,CASSLRDEYGYTF,many,TRBV2,-,TRBJ1-2
TGTGCCAGCTCACCACCGATCGCGACAGGGGGGCGGACGCAGTATTTT,CASSPPIATGGRTQYF,many,TRBV18,TRBD1,TRBJ2-3
TGCAGTGCTAAGGGCGGCAGGGAGGAGACCCAGTACTTC,CSAKGGREETQYF,many,TRBV20-1,-,TRBJ2-5
TGTGCCAGCAGTTACCTAAGACAGCTTCAGAACACCGGGGAGCTGTTTTTT,CASSYLRQLQNTGELFF,-,TRBV6-2/TRBV6-3,-,TRBJ2-2
TGTGCCAGCAGCCCAAAGCGGGGGGGCGAACTATCGTACAATGAGCAGTTCTTC,CASSPKRGGELSYNEQFF,-,TRBV11-2,TRBD2,TRBJ2-1
TGTGCCAGCAGGGGAACAATACTCGGGGAGCTGTTTTTT,CASRGTILGELFF,-,TRBV28,-,TRBJ2-2
TGTGCCTGGAGTTCTTCCCGGACTAGCGGAAACACAGATACGCAGTATTTT,CAWSSSRTSGNTDTQYF,few,TRBV30,TRBD2,TRBJ2-3
TGCGCCAGCAGCCCCGGGGGGACAGTTACCTACGAGCAGTACTTC,CASSPGGTVTYEQYF,many,TRBV5-1,-,TRBJ2-7
TGTGCCAGCTCTTTGGGCGGGGCGCGATCCTACGAGCAGTACTTC,CASSLGGARSYEQYF,many,TRBV7-2,-,TRBJ2-7
TGTGCCAGCAGCTTAGCTGGGCTCGGCACTGAAGCTTTCTTT,CASSLAGLGTEAFF,-,TRBV11-2,-,TRBJ1-1
TGTGCCACCAGTGATGCCCGGAGGGGCTACACCTTC,CATSDARRGYTF,-,TRBV24-1,-,TRBJ1-2
TGTGCCAGCAGCCAAGCGGGGAGCCCAGAGACCCAGTACTTC,CASSQAGSPETQYF,many,TRBV14,-,TRBJ2-5
TGTGCCAGCAGCGTATCTATGTCGGGCGCCTATGGCTACACCTTC,CASSVSMSGAYGYTF,few,TRBV9,-,TRBJ1-2
TGTGCCACCAGCAGAGATTGGAATCTGAACACTGAAGCTTTCTTT,CATSRDWNLNTEAFF,many,TRBV15,-,TRBJ1-1
TGTGCCAGCAGGGAGCGGGTGGGAGAAGATACGCAGTATTTT,CASRERVGEDTQYF,-,TRBV2,-,TRBJ2-3
TGCGCCAGCAGCTCTGGACCGTACAGGGGAGACGGCACTGAAGCTTTCTTT,CASSSGPYRGDGTEAFF,-,TRBV5-1,TRBD1,TRBJ1-1
TGTGCCAGCAACCCACAGGGTTCCTACAATGAGCAGTTCTTC,CASNPQGSYNEQFF,many,TRBV2,-,TRBJ2-1
TGCGCCAGCAGCTTGGAGAGGGGCGGTGGGGGCTCGGGCTATGGCTACACCTTC,CASSLERGGGGSGYGYTF,-,TRBV5-1,-,TRBJ1-2
TGTGCCAGCAGCCCCCTAGCGGGGGGAGGAAATGAGCAGTTCTTC,CASSPLAGGGNEQFF,many,TRBV5-5,TRBD2,TRBJ2-1
TGTGCCAGCAGCCCGACGGGGCGGCGGGGGTACGAGCAGTACTTC,CASSPTGRRGYEQYF,-,TRBV5-5,TRBD2,TRBJ2-7
TGTGCCAGCAGTCGGGGGGCTAGGGATCAGCCCCAGCATTTT,CASSRGARDQPQHF,few,TRBV6-2/TRBV6-3,-,TRBJ1-5
TGCGCCAGCAGCCCCGACACTGCGAACACCGGGGAGCTGTTTTTT,CASSPDTANTGELFF,-,TRBV4-3,-,TRBJ2-2
TGTGCCATCAGTGATGACAGGGGAACCAATTCACCCCTCCACTTT,CAISDDRGTNSPLHF,many,TRBV10-3,TRBD1,TRBJ1-6
TGTGCCAGCTCAAGGGAGACAGGGGGCAATCAGCCCCAGCATTTT,CASSRETGGNQPQHF,few,TRBV18,TRBD1,TRBJ1-5
TGTGCCAGCAAATCCGACTATCCAGGGCCCGGCGCTAATGAAAAACTGTTTTTT,CASKSDYPGPGANEKLFF,-,TRBV2,-,TRBJ1-4
TGTGCCAGCAGTTTGACCGGGGCTAAGGGTACGCAGTATTTT,CASSLTGAKGTQYF,many,TRBV12-3/TRBV12-4,-,TRBJ2-3
TGCGCCAGCAGCCAAGATAGAGGGGCTAGCGGGGCTGGTGAGCAGTTCTTC,CASSQDRGASGAGEQFF,many,TRBV4-1,TRBD2,TRBJ2-1
TGTGCCACCAGCCCCAGACAGGGAACTAATGAAAAACTGTTTTTT,CATSPRQGTNEKLFF,many,TRBV15,TRBD1,TRBJ1-4
TGCAGTGCAGGGAGCGGGGGGGCCTTGGGGTTCTTC,CSAGSGGALGFF,many,TRBV20-1,TRBD2,TRBJ2-1
TGCGCCAGCAGCCCTCCTAGGGCCCCGTACGAGCAGTACTTC,CASSPPRAPYEQYF,many,TRBV4-1,-,TRBJ2-7
TGTGCCAGCAGTACCGGACAGGGGGCTAATCAGCCCCAGCATTTT,CASSTGQGANQPQHF,-,TRBV12-3/TRBV12-4,TRBD1,TRBJ1-5
TGTGCCAGCAGCCCACCCGCCCAAGAGACCCAGTACTTC,CASSPPAQETQYF,-,TRBV3-1,-,TRBJ2-5
TGTGCCAGCAGCCTGACAGGGGGAAAGGCCGGGGAGCTGTTTTTT,CASSLTGGKAGELFF,few,TRBV3-1,TRBD1,TRBJ2-2
TGCAGTGCTAGTTCTCCCGACCACTATACTGAAGCTTTCTTT,CSASSPDHYTEAFF,-,TRBV20-1,-,TRBJ1-1
TGTGCCAGCAGTTTTTCGGGACGGACTAATGAAAAACTGTTTTTT,CASSFSGRTNEKLFF,-,TRBV6-2/TRBV6-3,-,TRBJ1-4
TGCAGTGCTCACCTCCTAGCGGGGGGGCCAGAGACCCAGTACTTC,CSAHLLAGGPETQYF,many,TRBV20-1,TRBD2,TRBJ2-5
TGTGCCAGCACTCAGGGTCCCAGCAATCAGCCCCAGCATTTT,CASTQGPSNQPQHF,-,TRBV12-3/TRBV12-4,-,TRBJ1-5
TGTGCCAGCAGCCCTTGGGCGGGGATATACACAGATACGCAGTATTTT,CASSPWAGIYTDTQYF,many,TRBV6-5,-,TRBJ2-3